Included here is one T cell receptor beta chain sequence, with context. Only in-frame clones appear in the TCRdb table, and some are missing; sequencing was by immunoSEQ multiplex PCR. The data hold more than 100,000 clones, with roughly 90% observed a single time. The record originates from a study of control samples from healthy donors and cancer patients. Germline V gene lookup returns CDR1 SGHRS and CDR2 YFSETQ. The CDR3 extends over 13 amino acids. V lost 2 bases and J lost 5, with 10 bases in between. This clonotype was obtained from a man aged 45-60 years with head and neck cancer. The chain joins TRBV5-1 to TRBJ1-1, with D perhaps matching TRBD1 (6 bases). The sequencing sample was made of PBMCs. The CDR3: CASSFEGGTEAFF. The CDR3 DNA follows: TGCGCCAGCAGCTTTGAAGGGGGAACTGAAGCTTTCTTT.